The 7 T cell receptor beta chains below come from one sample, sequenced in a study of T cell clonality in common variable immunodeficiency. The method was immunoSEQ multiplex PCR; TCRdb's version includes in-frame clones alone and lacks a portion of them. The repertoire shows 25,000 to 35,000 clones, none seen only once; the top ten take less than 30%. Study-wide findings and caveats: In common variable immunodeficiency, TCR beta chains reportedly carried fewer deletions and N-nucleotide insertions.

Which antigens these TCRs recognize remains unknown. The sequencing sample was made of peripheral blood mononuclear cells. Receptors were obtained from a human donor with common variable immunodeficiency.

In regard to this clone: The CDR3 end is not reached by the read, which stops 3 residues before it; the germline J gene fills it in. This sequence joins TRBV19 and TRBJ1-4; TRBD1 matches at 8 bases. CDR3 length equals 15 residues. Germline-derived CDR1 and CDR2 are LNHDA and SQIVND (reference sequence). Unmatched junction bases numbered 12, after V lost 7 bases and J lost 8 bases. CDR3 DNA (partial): TGTGCCAGTACCCTCCAGACAGGGGCTGGAGAAAAA. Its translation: CASTLQTGAGEK. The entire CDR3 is CASTLQTGAGEKLFF.

Partial CDR3 DNA: TGCGCCAGCAGCCCTGGGGGCGACGCCGGAGGA. Its protein is CASSPGGDAGG. The entire CDR3 sequence reads CASSPGGDAGGAFF. The rearrangement uses TRBV5-1 and TRBJ1-1; D is possibly TRBD1 (6 bases). Coverage ceases 3 residues before the CDR3 finishes, and the germline J gene fills in the end. Germline CDR1 is SGHRS and CDR2 is YFSETQ. The CDR3 has 14 amino acids.

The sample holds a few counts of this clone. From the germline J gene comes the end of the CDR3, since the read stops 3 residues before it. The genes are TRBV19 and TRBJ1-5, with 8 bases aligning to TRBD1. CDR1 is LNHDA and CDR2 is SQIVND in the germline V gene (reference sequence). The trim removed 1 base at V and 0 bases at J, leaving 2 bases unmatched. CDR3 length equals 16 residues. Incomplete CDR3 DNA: TGTGCCAGTAGTATAGGGACAGGGTATAGCAATCAGCCC. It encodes CASSIGTGYSNQP. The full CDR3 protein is CASSIGTGYSNQPQHF. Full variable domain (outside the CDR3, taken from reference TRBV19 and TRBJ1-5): DGGITQSPKYLFRKEGQNVTLSCEQNLNHDAMYWYRQDPGQGLRLIYYSQIVNDFQKGDIAEGYSVSREKKESFPLTVTSAQKNPTAFYLCASSIGTGYSNQPQHFGDGTRLSIL.

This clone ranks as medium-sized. CDR3 region: CASKGAGVSQETQYF. The CDR3 DNA, read in part, is TGTGCCAGCAAGGGGGCAGGGGTTTCCCAAGAGACC. The chain combines TRBV2 with TRBJ2-5, with 7 bases matching TRBD1. From the germline J gene comes the end of the CDR3, since the read stops 3 residues before it. V was pared by 7 bases and J by 1 base, with 9 bases of the junction left unmatched. The CDR3 contains 15 residues. Germline CDR1 reads SNHLY; CDR2 reads FYNNEI.

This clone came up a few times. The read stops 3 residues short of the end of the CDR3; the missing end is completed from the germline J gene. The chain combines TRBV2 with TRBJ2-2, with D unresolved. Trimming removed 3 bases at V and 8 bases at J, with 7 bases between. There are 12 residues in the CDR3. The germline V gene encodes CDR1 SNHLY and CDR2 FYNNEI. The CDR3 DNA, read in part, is TGTGCCAGCAGTGATCTCGTTGGGGAG. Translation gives CASSDLVGE. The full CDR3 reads CASSDLVGELFF.

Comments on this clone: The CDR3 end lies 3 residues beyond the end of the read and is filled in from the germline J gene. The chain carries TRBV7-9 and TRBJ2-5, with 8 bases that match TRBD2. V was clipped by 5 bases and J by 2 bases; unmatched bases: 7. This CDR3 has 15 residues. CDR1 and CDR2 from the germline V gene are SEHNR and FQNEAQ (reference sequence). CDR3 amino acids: CASSMLGGGQETQYF. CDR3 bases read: TGTGCCAGCAGCATGCTCGGGGGGGGGCAAGAGACC.

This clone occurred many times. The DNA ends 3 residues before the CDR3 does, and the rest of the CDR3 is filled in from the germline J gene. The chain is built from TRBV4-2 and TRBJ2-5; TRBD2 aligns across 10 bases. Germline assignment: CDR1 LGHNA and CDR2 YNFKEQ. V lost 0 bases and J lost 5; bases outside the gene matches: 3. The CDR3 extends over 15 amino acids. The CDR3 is CASSQEGAGGETQYF. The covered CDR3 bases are TGTGCCAGCAGCCAAGAAGGAGCGGGGGGGGAGACC.